Listed below are T cell receptor beta chains from one sample, sequenced in a study of T cells in Graves' hyperthyroidism and ophthalmopathy. TCRdb recomputed calls from the multiplex PCR reads with MiXCR, one row per CDR3 protein. This sample carries about 270,000 distinct CDR3 sequences, about 20% of them seen once, and the ten largest clones take around 64%. Sample: blood. The receptors stem from a young man with Graves' ophthalmopathy. Both conserved end residues are part of each CDR3. D genes are given only for firm matches. Only some rows state a clone size, as once, few, many or a class for expanded clones.

v_call,d_call,clone_size,cdr3_length,j_call,cdr3_aa,cdr3_nt
TRBV28,.,many,16,TRBJ2-7,CASSSPGSRTTYEQYF,TGTGCCAGCAGTTCCCCGGGGAGCAGGACTACCTACGAGCAGTACTTC
TRBV12-3/TRBV12-4,.,few,15,TRBJ1-5,CASSFDRYSNQPQHF,TGTGCCAGCAGTTTTGACAGATATAGCAATCAGCCCCAGCATTTT
TRBV5-1,TRBD2,few,15,TRBJ2-7,CASSLAPGGSYEQYF,TGCGCCAGCAGCTTGGCCCCGGGGGGCTCCTACGAGCAGTACTTC
TRBV12-3/TRBV12-4,.,many,13,TRBJ2-7,CASSLAENYEQYF,TGTGCCAGCAGTTTGGCAGAAAACTACGAGCAGTACTTC
TRBV11-2,.,few,12,TRBJ1-3,CASSLNGNTIYF,TGTGCCAGCAGCTTAAATGGAAACACCATATATTTT
TRBV7-9,TRBD1,few,15,TRBJ2-7,CASSLGTGRSYEQYF,TGTGCCAGCAGCTTAGGGACAGGGCGGTCCTACGAGCAGTACTTC
TRBV28,.,many,14,TRBJ1-6,CASSFPIGNSPLHF,TGTGCCAGCAGTTTCCCCATCGGTAATTCACCCCTCCACTTT
TRBV24-1,.,many,12,TRBJ2-7,CATSDLSREQYF,TGTGCCACCAGTGATTTGAGCCGGGAGCAGTACTTC
TRBV9,.,few,15,TRBJ1-3,CASSGRGVSGNTIYF,TGTGCCAGCAGCGGCCGGGGTGTCTCTGGAAACACCATATATTTT
TRBV3-1,.,many,16,TRBJ2-7,CASSPFGATGFYEQYF,TGTGCCAGCAGCCCATTTGGGGCGACAGGTTTCTACGAGCAGTACTTC
TRBV18,.,.,15,TRBJ2-2,CASSPEVANTGELFF,TGTGCCAGCTCACCAGAGGTCGCGAACACCGGGGAGCTGTTTTTT
TRBV12-3/TRBV12-4,.,.,15,TRBJ1-1,CASSSRGVSNTEAFF,TGTGCCAGCAGTTCCAGGGGCGTCTCGAACACTGAAGCTTTCTTT
TRBV18,TRBD2,few,18,TRBJ2-5,CASSTFKAQREGRETQYF,TGTGCCAGCTCCACATTCAAGGCCCAGCGGGAGGGCCGAGAGACCCAGTACTTC
TRBV12-3/TRBV12-4,TRBD2,many,17,TRBJ2-2,CASSGGLAVSDTGELFF,TGTGCCAGCAGTGGGGGACTAGCGGTATCAGACACCGGGGAGCTGTTTTTT
TRBV7-8,TRBD2,.,17,TRBJ2-1,CASSLRGGRGSYNEQFF,TGTGCCAGCAGCTTAAGGGGCGGGAGAGGGTCCTACAATGAGCAGTTCTTC
TRBV24-1,TRBD2,.,14,TRBJ2-1,CATRTSERGEKQFF,TGTGCCACCAGGACCTCCGAGCGGGGAGAAAAGCAGTTCTTC
TRBV7-2,TRBD2,.,20,TRBJ2-7,CASSPGVGGLVGRAGYEQYF,TGTGCCAGCAGCCCCGGCGTAGGCGGACTAGTAGGTAGGGCGGGTTACGAGCAGTACTTC
TRBV12-3/TRBV12-4,TRBD2,.,16,TRBJ2-1,CASSARGSGSWDEQFF,TGTGCCAGCAGTGCACGAGGGAGCGGGAGTTGGGATGAGCAGTTCTTC
TRBV12-3/TRBV12-4,.,few,13,TRBJ1-1,CASSLWGATEAFF,TGTGCCAGCAGTTTATGGGGGGCCACTGAAGCTTTCTTT
TRBV7-8,TRBD1,.,17,TRBJ2-2,CASSLSRTGADTGELFF,TGTGCCAGCAGCTTATCCCGGACAGGGGCAGACACCGGGGAGCTGTTTTTT
TRBV7-9,.,few,12,TRBJ2-5,CASSETQETQYF,TGTGCCAGCAGCGAGACCCAAGAGACCCAGTACTTC
TRBV28,TRBD2,many,17,TRBJ2-5,CASSPLSGGPYQETQYF,TGTGCCAGCAGTCCCCTCTCGGGAGGGCCATATCAAGAGACCCAGTACTTC
TRBV28,.,.,11,TRBJ2-7,CASTTTYEQYF,TGTGCCAGCACTACGACCTACGAGCAGTACTTC
TRBV6-1,.,.,15,TRBJ1-4,CASSGVRTTNEKLFF,TGTGCCAGCAGTGGGGTGCGGACAACTAATGAAAAACTGTTTTTT
TRBV5-6,.,.,12,TRBJ1-6,CASSLEPGALHF,TGTGCCAGCAGCTTGGAACCAGGGGCCCTCCACTTT
TRBV27,.,.,14,TRBJ2-2,CASSLQGLGGELFF,TGTGCCAGCAGTTTACAGGGATTGGGCGGGGAGCTGTTTTTT
TRBV6-2/TRBV6-3,.,.,13,TRBJ2-1,CASRILWGNEQFF,TGTGCCAGCAGGATCCTTTGGGGTAATGAGCAGTTCTTC
TRBV6-1,TRBD1,few,13,TRBJ1-6,CASRGTANSPLHF,TGTGCCAGCAGGGGGACAGCAAATTCACCCCTCCACTTT
TRBV13,TRBD2,.,17,TRBJ2-5,CASSLGFTSANHETQYF,TGTGCCAGCAGCTTAGGGTTCACTAGCGCAAATCACGAGACCCAGTACTTC
TRBV12-3/TRBV12-4,TRBD2,.,14,TRBJ2-1,CASGRRTSGREQFF,TGTGCCAGCGGCCGGCGGACTAGCGGGCGGGAGCAGTTCTTC
TRBV9,TRBD1,.,16,TRBJ1-1,CASSVFPGGAGTEAFF,TGTGCCAGCAGCGTTTTTCCAGGGGGCGCGGGCACTGAAGCTTTCTTT
TRBV12-5,.,few,14,TRBJ1-5,CASGLGRGYQPQHF,TGTGCTAGTGGTTTGGGACGGGGTTATCAGCCCCAGCATTTT
TRBV28,.,many,14,TRBJ1-5,CASSLSSRTQPQHF,TGTGCCAGCAGTTTATCATCTCGAACTCAGCCCCAGCATTTT
TRBV6-5,TRBD2,.,19,TRBJ2-1,CASSYGASGRPSSYNEQFF,TGTGCCAGCAGTTACGGGGCTAGCGGGAGGCCCAGCTCCTACAATGAGCAGTTCTTC
TRBV18,.,.,15,TRBJ1-1,CASSQGAGVVTEAFF,TGTGCCAGCTCCCAGGGAGCAGGGGTTGTGACTGAAGCTTTCTTT
TRBV20-1,.,.,15,TRBJ2-5,CSATGRPEHQETQYF,TGCAGTGCGACAGGCAGGCCCGAACACCAAGAGACCCAGTACTTC
TRBV2,.,few,12,TRBJ2-1,CASSPQSNEQFF,TGTGCCAGCAGCCCACAAAGCAATGAGCAGTTCTTC
TRBV7-8,.,few,16,TRBJ2-2,CASSLPGLGGTGELFF,TGTGCCAGCAGCTTACCTGGACTAGGGGGCACCGGGGAGCTGTTTTTT
TRBV20-1,.,.,13,TRBJ1-4,CSARDSLNEKLFF,TGCAGTGCTAGGGACAGCCTTAATGAAAAACTGTTTTTT
TRBV20-1,.,.,16,TRBJ2-1,CSARDRVARAVNEQFF,TGCAGCGCTAGAGACAGAGTAGCGAGAGCGGTCAATGAGCAGTTCTTC
TRBV5-1,TRBD2,many,15,TRBJ2-1,CASSLGLAGANEQFF,TGCGCCAGCAGCTTGGGACTAGCGGGGGCGAATGAGCAGTTCTTC
TRBV20-1,TRBD2,many,14,TRBJ2-1,CSAPSGRAPNEQFF,TGCAGTGCCCCTAGCGGGAGGGCCCCCAATGAGCAGTTCTTC
TRBV27,TRBD2,.,16,TRBJ2-1,CASSLKGLAGNGEQFF,TGTGCCAGCAGTTTAAAGGGACTAGCGGGAAACGGTGAGCAGTTCTTC
TRBV29-1,.,.,14,TRBJ2-2,CSVGRTENTGELFF,TGCAGCGTTGGGAGGACTGAGAACACCGGGGAGCTGTTTTTT
TRBV5-1,.,.,16,TRBJ2-2,CASSEGGWAETGELFF,TGCGCCAGCAGCGAGGGAGGCTGGGCGGAAACCGGGGAGCTGTTTTTT
TRBV18,.,few,14,TRBJ2-7,CASSPLYLSYEQYF,TGTGCCAGCTCACCACTGTACCTCTCCTACGAGCAGTACTTC
TRBV2,.,many,15,TRBJ2-2,CASSEQIANTGELFF,TGTGCCAGCAGTGAACAGATCGCGAACACCGGGGAGCTGTTTTTT
TRBV7-2,.,.,14,TRBJ1-3,CASSRLSSGNTIYF,TGTGCCAGCAGCCGACTCAGCTCTGGAAACACCATATATTTT
TRBV5-1,TRBD1,.,14,TRBJ2-1,CAGSLSGTGSERFF,TGCGCCGGCAGCCTATCCGGGACAGGGAGTGAGCGGTTCTTC
TRBV30,.,.,15,TRBJ2-6,CAWSVLGSGANVLTF,TGTGCCTGGAGTGTACTTGGTTCTGGGGCCAACGTCCTGACTTTC
TRBV11-3,TRBD2,few,15,TRBJ2-7,CASSSASGSTYEQYF,TGTGCCAGCAGCTCCGCTAGCGGGAGTACCTACGAGCAGTACTTC
TRBV12-3/TRBV12-4,.,many,12,TRBJ1-5,CASSADNQPQHF,TGTGCCAGCAGTGCCGATAATCAGCCCCAGCATTTT
TRBV7-2,.,few,11,TRBJ1-2,CASSAGGGYTF,TGTGCCAGCAGCGCCGGTGGGGGCTACACCTTC
TRBV19,TRBD1,.,17,TRBJ2-7,CASSNGFAGTGSHEQYF,TGTGCCAGTAGTAATGGATTTGCTGGGACAGGGAGCCACGAGCAGTACTTC
TRBV5-1,TRBD1,.,14,TRBJ2-7,CASSFDRGPYEQYF,TGCGCCAGCAGCTTTGACAGGGGACCCTACGAGCAGTACTTC
TRBV3-1,.,many,15,TRBJ2-1,CASSQGAASYNEQFF,TGTGCCAGCAGCCAGGGAGCGGCCTCCTACAATGAGCAGTTCTTC
TRBV3-1,TRBD2,many,16,TRBJ2-1,CASSPPTSGSSNEQFF,TGTGCCAGCAGCCCGCCGACTAGCGGGAGTAGCAATGAGCAGTTCTTC
TRBV7-9,.,many,15,TRBJ2-5,CASRWTGSVRETQYF,TGTGCCAGCAGATGGACCGGATCCGTCCGGGAGACCCAGTACTTC
TRBV2,.,.,13,TRBJ2-5,CASSRGREETQYF,TGTGCCAGCAGTCGGGGACGAGAGGAGACCCAGTACTTC
TRBV19,TRBD1,few,12,TRBJ1-2,CASRTGEYGYTF,TGTGCCAGCAGGACAGGGGAGTATGGCTACACCTTC